Listed below are T cell receptor beta chains from one sample, sequenced in a study of patients and donors after allogeneic stem cell transplantation. TCRdb re-called the RT-PCR reads through MiXCR, storing one row per CDR3 protein. The table records 920,000 or so distinct CDR3 sequences, 15% to 20% of them present only once. The sequenced sample consisted of blood, either unsorted or a sorted T cell fraction (not recorded which). The receptors were gathered from a human donor who was either an allogeneic HSCT recipient or a stem cell or donor lymphocyte infusion donor (not recorded which). It is not recorded whose cells these are; they may come from a transplant donor. The CDR3 runs from the conserved cysteine through the conserved F or W. A D gene is named only where the DNA matches it firmly. The listing skips clone size in some rows; elsewhere it reads once, few, many or a size class.

TRBD2 | 15 | TRBJ2-3 | TRBV30 | few | TGTGCCTGGAGTCTCTACGCGGGAGGTACAGATACGCAGTATTTT | CAWSLYAGGTDTQYF
NA | 14 | TRBJ2-2 | TRBV6-5 | NA | TGTGCCAGCAGTTATACAGGGAACACCGGGGAGCTGTTTTTT | CASSYTGNTGELFF
TRBD1 | 15 | TRBJ1-5 | TRBV24-1 | many | TGTGCCACCAGCGACCGGGACAGCCTATTTCAGCCCCAGCATTTT | CATSDRDSLFQPQHF
NA | 14 | TRBJ2-2 | TRBV7-2 | few | TGTGCCAGCAGCTTGTATCCGAACACCGGGGAGCTGTTTTTT | CASSLYPNTGELFF
TRBD2 | 14 | TRBJ2-1 | TRBV12-3/TRBV12-4 | NA | TGTGCCAGCAGTCAGCGGGAGGGTTACAATGAGCAGTTCTTC | CASSQREGYNEQFF
NA | 15 | TRBJ1-2 | TRBV24-1 | few | TGTGCCACCAGCGCCGCGAATGCGGGTCCCTATGGCTACACCTTC | CATSAANAGPYGYTF
TRBD1 | 15 | TRBJ1-2 | TRBV7-2 | few | TGTGCCAGCAGCGTTAACAGGGGAGCTAACTATGGCTACACCTTC | CASSVNRGANYGYTF
NA | 14 | TRBJ1-5 | TRBV7-9 | NA | TGTGCCAGCAGCCCGGACAACCCCAATCAGCCCCAGCATTTT | CASSPDNPNQPQHF
TRBD1 | 17 | TRBJ1-5 | TRBV12-3/TRBV12-4 | many | TGTGCCAGCAGTGGGCGGACAGGGAAGAGGGGCAATCAGCCCCAGCATTTT | CASSGRTGKRGNQPQHF
NA | 14 | TRBJ1-2 | TRBV19 | NA | TGTGCCAGTAGTATGGCCAGGGGCAACTATGGCTACACCTTC | CASSMARGNYGYTF
TRBD2 | 17 | TRBJ2-1 | TRBV7-8 | NA | TGTGCCAGCAGCTTAGCGATGACTAGCTCGGCCTACAATGAGCAGTTCTTC | CASSLAMTSSAYNEQFF
NA | 13 | TRBJ1-2 | TRBV9 | few | TGTGCCAGCAGCGCTTCAACGACCTATGGCTACACCTTC | CASSASTTYGYTF
NA | 13 | TRBJ2-1 | TRBV6-6 | NA | TGTGCCAGCAGGGTGGGACTTTACAATGAGCAGTTCTTC | CASRVGLYNEQFF
NA | 13 | TRBJ2-5 | TRBV29-1 | NA | TGCAGCGCCCGAGGGGGATTCCAAGAGACCCAGTACTTC | CSARGGFQETQYF
NA | 15 | TRBJ2-1 | TRBV24-1 | NA | TGTGCCACCAGTGATTTGCTGGGGCCCTACAATGAGCAGTTCTTC | CATSDLLGPYNEQFF
NA | 15 | TRBJ2-2 | TRBV2 | NA | TGTGCCAGCAAACGAGCAGGGTCGAACACCGGGGAGCTGTTTTTT | CASKRAGSNTGELFF
NA | 17 | TRBJ2-3 | TRBV20-1 | NA | TGCAGTGCTAGAGATCCCCCTGAGGCCACGCGTTCAGATACGCAGTATTTT | CSARDPPEATRSDTQYF
NA | 16 | TRBJ1-6 | TRBV6-2/TRBV6-3 | NA | TGTGCCAGCAGCTTGAACCAACGCTCCTATAATTCACCCCTCCACTTT | CASSLNQRSYNSPLHF
TRBD1 | 15 | TRBJ2-1 | TRBV30 | NA | TGTGCCTGTTATGATCCGGGACAGGGCTCCAATGAGCAGTTCTTC | CACYDPGQGSNEQFF
TRBD2 | 17 | TRBJ2-3 | TRBV20-1 | NA | TGCAGTGCCGAGAAAGGGACTAACAGTTTTCACACAGATACGCAGTATTTT | CSAEKGTNSFHTDTQYF
NA | 15 | TRBJ2-7 | TRBV4-2 | NA | TGTGCCAGCAGCCAAGTTAACAGGAACTCCTACGAGCAGTACTTC | CASSQVNRNSYEQYF
TRBD2 | 16 | TRBJ2-1 | TRBV7-6 | NA | TGTGCCAGCAGCATCCCCGGGACTAGCGGGGGGAATGAGCAGTTCTTC | CASSIPGTSGGNEQFF
TRBD1 | 15 | TRBJ2-7 | TRBV7-9 | many | TGTGCCAGCAGCTTGGGGACAGGGGTGTTCTACGAGCAGTACTTC | CASSLGTGVFYEQYF
NA | 14 | TRBJ1-2 | TRBV12-3/TRBV12-4 | NA | TGTGCCAGCAGTTTAGTCCAACAGGGCAAAGGCTACACCTTC | CASSLVQQGKGYTF
NA | 14 | TRBJ2-7 | TRBV24-1 | NA | TGTGCCACCAGTGATCCCCGGGACGTCGGCAAGCAGTACTTC | CATSDPRDVGKQYF
NA | 15 | TRBJ2-1 | TRBV5-1 | few | TGCGCCAGCAGCTTGGCCGGGGACTCCACAAATGAGCAGTTCTTC | CASSLAGDSTNEQFF
NA | 14 | TRBJ1-1 | TRBV27 | few | TGTGCCAGCAGCACCGACATGAGGAACACTGAAGCTTTCTTT | CASSTDMRNTEAFF
NA | 18 | TRBJ2-3 | TRBV12-3/TRBV12-4 | few | TGTGCCAGCACCCAAGAGCGTCAGGGCCTGGGGGGCACAGATACGCAGTATTTT | CASTQERQGLGGTDTQYF
NA | 14 | TRBJ1-2 | TRBV12-3/TRBV12-4 | few | TGTGCCAGCAGTAAAGGGAACTCCAACTATGGCTACACCTTC | CASSKGNSNYGYTF
NA | 15 | TRBJ2-5 | TRBV5-1 | NA | TGCGCCAGCAGCTTGGTTAGGGTTAAGGGAGAGACCCAGTACTTC | CASSLVRVKGETQYF
TRBD2 | 13 | TRBJ2-7 | TRBV10-3 | NA | TGTGCCATCAGTGCTTCGGGGGGTAACGAGCAGTACTTC | CAISASGGNEQYF
NA | 16 | TRBJ1-5 | TRBV27 | NA | TGTGCCAGCAGCAAACTACAGGGATCGAGCAATCAGCCCCAGCATTTT | CASSKLQGSSNQPQHF
NA | 14 | TRBJ1-2 | TRBV12-3/TRBV12-4 | NA | TGTGCCAGCAGTTCAAGCGTAGGGGACTATGGCTACACCTTC | CASSSSVGDYGYTF
NA | 15 | TRBJ2-3 | TRBV5-1 | NA | TGCGCCAGCAGCATCCCTACAGGGACCACAGATACGCAGTATTTT | CASSIPTGTTDTQYF
TRBD1 | 14 | TRBJ1-2 | TRBV6-1 | few | TGTGCCAGCAGCCGGGGGACAGGTCTCTATGGCTACACCTTC | CASSRGTGLYGYTF
NA | 11 | TRBJ2-5 | TRBV5-1 | few | TGCGCCAGCAGCGACCATCAGACCCAGTACTTC | CASSDHQTQYF
NA | 16 | TRBJ2-4 | TRBV20-1 | NA | TGCAGTGCCCTCATCCTTGACGGGACTGTCGGAAACATTCAGTACTTC | CSALILDGTVGNIQYF
NA | 13 | TRBJ1-2 | TRBV7-2 | NA | TGTGCCAGCAGCTTAACGGTCCTCTATGGCTACACCTTC | CASSLTVLYGYTF
NA | 16 | TRBJ1-2 | TRBV6-5 | few | TGTGCCAGCAGTTACAAAAGGGGACAATTTAGCTATGGCTACACCTTC | CASSYKRGQFSYGYTF
NA | 15 | TRBJ1-5 | TRBV20-1 | many | TGCAGTGCTAGGTCCCTACTGGGGAGCAATCAGCCCCAGCATTTT | CSARSLLGSNQPQHF
NA | 14 | TRBJ1-5 | TRBV24-1 | NA | TGTGCCACTTCAGGGGCGAAGGGCAATCAGCCCCAGCATTTT | CATSGAKGNQPQHF
NA | 13 | TRBJ2-2 | TRBV5-1 | many | TGTGCCAGCAGCTTAGGGGGGGCCGGGGAGCTGTTTTTT | CASSLGGAGELFF
NA | 13 | TRBJ2-1 | TRBV5-1 | NA | TGCGCCAGCAGCTTGCCAGATTCAGATGAGCAGTTCTTC | CASSLPDSDEQFF
TRBD2 | 17 | TRBJ2-3 | TRBV2 | NA | TGTGCCAGCAGGGAAACCGCTTTTAGCGGGGCCACAGATACGCAGTATTTT | CASRETAFSGATDTQYF
TRBD1 | 16 | TRBJ1-5 | TRBV4-1 | NA | TGCGCCAGCAGCCAAGAACAGGGGGTAAGCAATCAGCCCCAGCATTTT | CASSQEQGVSNQPQHF
NA | 15 | TRBJ1-2 | TRBV7-9 | NA | TGTGCCAGCAGCTTACAGGGTCCCTATCTCTATGGCTACACCTTC | CASSLQGPYLYGYTF
TRBD1 | 15 | TRBJ1-1 | TRBV6-5 | NA | TGTGCCAGCAGTTACAGACAGGGGGCGAACACTGAAGCTTTCTTT | CASSYRQGANTEAFF
TRBD1 | 14 | TRBJ2-5 | TRBV12-3/TRBV12-4 | few | TGTGCCAGCAGTTCCCAGGACAGGGTACAGACCCAGTACTTC | CASSSQDRVQTQYF